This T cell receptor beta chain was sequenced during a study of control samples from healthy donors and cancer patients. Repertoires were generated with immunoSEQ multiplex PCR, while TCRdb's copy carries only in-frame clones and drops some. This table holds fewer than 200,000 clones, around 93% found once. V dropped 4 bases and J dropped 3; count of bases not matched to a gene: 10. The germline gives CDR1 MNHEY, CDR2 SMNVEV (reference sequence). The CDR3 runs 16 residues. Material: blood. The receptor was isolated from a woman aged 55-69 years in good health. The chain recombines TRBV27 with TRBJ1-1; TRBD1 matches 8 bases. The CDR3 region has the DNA TGTGCCAGCAGTTCGGGTCAGGGGGCTAGGGACACTGAAGCTTTCTTT. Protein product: CASSSGQGARDTEAFF.